This TCR beta chain was sequenced for a study of blood T cell repertoires in COVID-19. Study-wide background: From T cells, B-cell-depleted T cells, or PBMCs came the material, which was cDNA or gDNA.

Some clones are missing from TCRdb's copy, which holds only in-frame ones; the method was immunoSEQ multiplex PCR. The sample has roughly 120,000 clones, about 79% seen once. Looked up from germline, CDR1 is LNHDA and CDR2 is SQIVND (reference sequence). The CDR3 length is 11 residues. V gave up 3 bases and J gave up 12 bases, with 12 bases separating them. The source is a woman at least 80 years old with acute or convalescent COVID-19. This rearrangement joins TRBV19 to TRBJ2-7, with a weak D call TRBD2 (6 bases). Sequenced input: peripheral blood. The CDR3 spells CASSMEGNWYF. Written as DNA, the CDR3 is TGTGCCAGTAGTATGGAGGGGAATTGGTACTTC.